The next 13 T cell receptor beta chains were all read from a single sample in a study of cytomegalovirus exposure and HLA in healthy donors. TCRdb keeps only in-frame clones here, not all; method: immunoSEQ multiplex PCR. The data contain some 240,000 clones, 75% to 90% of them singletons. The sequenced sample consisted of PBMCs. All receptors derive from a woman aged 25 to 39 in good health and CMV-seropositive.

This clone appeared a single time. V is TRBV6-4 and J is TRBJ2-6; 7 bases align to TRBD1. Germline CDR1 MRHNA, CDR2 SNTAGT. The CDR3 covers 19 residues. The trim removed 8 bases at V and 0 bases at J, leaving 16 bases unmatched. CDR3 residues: CASSNRRTGSTSGANVLTF. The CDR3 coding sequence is TGTGCCAGCTCTAACAGGCGGACAGGCTCTACCTCTGGGGCCAACGTCCTGACTTTC.

CDR3 in amino acids: CASSLLTGQEQYF. The CDR3 DNA follows: TGTGCCAGCAGCTTGCTGACAGGGCAGGAGCAGTACTTC. The chain couples TRBV5-6 to TRBJ2-7, with TRBD1 matching 7 bases. CDR1 SGHDT and CDR2 YYEEEE come from the germline V gene. This CDR3 spans 13 amino acids. With 1 base clipped from V and 7 bases from J, the junction kept 5 bases outside the gene matches.

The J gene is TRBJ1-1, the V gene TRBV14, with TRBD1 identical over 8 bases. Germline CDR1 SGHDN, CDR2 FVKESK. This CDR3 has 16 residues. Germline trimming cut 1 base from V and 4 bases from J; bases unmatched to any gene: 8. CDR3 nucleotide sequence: TGTGCCAGCAGCCAAGGGACAGGGAGGGGGTTCACTGAAGCTTTCTTT. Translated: CASSQGTGRGFTEAFF.

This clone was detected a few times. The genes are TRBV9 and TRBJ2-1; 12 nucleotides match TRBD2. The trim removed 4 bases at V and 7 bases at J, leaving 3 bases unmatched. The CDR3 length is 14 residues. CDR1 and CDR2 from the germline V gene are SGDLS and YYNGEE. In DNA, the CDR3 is TGTGCCAGCAGCTACGGACTAGCGGGAAATGAGCAGTTCTTC. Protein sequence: CASSYGLAGNEQFF.

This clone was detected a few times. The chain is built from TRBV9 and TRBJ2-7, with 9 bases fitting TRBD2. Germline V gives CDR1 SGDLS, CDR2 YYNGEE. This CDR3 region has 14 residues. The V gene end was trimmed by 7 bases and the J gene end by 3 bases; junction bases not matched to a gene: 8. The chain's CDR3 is CASGRDSGSYEQYF. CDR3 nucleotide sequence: TGTGCCAGCGGGAGAGATAGCGGGAGCTACGAGCAGTACTTC.

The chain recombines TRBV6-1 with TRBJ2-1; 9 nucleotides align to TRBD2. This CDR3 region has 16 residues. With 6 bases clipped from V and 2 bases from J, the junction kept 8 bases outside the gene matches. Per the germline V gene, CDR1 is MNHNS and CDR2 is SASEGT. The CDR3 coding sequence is TGTGCCAGCAGCGAAAATAGCGGGAGAGCCTACAATGAGCAGTTCTTC. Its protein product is CASSENSGRAYNEQFF.

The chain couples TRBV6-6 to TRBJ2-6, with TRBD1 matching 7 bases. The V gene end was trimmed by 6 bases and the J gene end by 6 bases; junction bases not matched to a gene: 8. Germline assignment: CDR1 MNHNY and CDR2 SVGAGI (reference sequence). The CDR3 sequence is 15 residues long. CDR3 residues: CASSTRQGMANVLTF. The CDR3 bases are TGTGCCAGCAGCACTAGACAGGGAATGGCCAACGTCCTGACTTTC.

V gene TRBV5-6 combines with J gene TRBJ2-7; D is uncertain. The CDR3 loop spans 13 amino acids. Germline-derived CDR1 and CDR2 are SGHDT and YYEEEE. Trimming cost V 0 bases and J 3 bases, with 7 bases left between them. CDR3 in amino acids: CASSLDRSYEQYF. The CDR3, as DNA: TGTGCCAGCAGCTTGGACCGGAGCTACGAGCAGTACTTC. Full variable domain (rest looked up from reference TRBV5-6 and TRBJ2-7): DAGVTQSPTHLIKTRGQQVTLRCSPKSGHDTVSWYQQALGQGPQFIFQYYEEEERQRGNFPDRFSGHQFPNYSSELNVNALLLGDSALYLCASSLDRSYEQYFGPGTRLTVT.

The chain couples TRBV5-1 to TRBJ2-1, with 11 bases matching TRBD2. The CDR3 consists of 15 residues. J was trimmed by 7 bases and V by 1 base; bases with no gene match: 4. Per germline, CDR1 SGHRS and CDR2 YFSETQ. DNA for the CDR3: TGCGCCAGCAGCTTGCGGCTAGCGGGAGGTAATGAGCAGTTCTTC. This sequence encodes CASSLRLAGGNEQFF.

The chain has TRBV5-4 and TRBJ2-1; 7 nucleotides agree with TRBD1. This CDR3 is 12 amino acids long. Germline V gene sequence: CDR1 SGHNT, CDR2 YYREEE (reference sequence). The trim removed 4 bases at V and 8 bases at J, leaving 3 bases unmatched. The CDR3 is CASSQTGDEQFF. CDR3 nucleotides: TGTGCCAGCAGCCAAACAGGGGATGAGCAGTTCTTC.

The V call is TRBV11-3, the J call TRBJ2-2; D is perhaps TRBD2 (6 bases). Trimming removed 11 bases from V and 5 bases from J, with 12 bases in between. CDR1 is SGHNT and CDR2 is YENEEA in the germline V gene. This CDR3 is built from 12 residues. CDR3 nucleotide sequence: TGTGCCCTAGGGCGGGAAACCGGGGAGCTGTTTTTT. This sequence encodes CALGRETGELFF.

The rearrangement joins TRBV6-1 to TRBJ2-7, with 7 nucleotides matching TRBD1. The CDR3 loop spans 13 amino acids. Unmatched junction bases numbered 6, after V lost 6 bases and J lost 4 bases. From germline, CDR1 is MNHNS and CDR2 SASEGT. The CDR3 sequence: CASRWDRKYEQYF. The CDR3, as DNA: TGTGCCAGCAGATGGGACAGAAAGTACGAGCAGTACTTC.

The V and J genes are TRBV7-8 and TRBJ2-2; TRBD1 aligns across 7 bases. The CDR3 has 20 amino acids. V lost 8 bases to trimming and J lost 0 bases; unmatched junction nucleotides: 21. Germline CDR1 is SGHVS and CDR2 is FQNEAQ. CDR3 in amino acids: CASGLPMGQRPRANTGELFF. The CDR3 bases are TGTGCCAGCGGATTACCGATGGGACAGCGACCACGGGCGAACACCGGGGAGCTGTTTTTT.